The entry below describes one TCR beta chain. The specificity of this receptor is unknown. Nothing much larger sits one base from this clone, and base qualities are not available. The source of the sample is a study of blood T cell repertoires in COVID-19 (dated by TCRdb to 2020 to 2021). At the level of the whole study: Samples covering the acute and convalescent phases of COVID-19 were provided by collaborators in the United States, Italy and Spain. The prospective study material was composed of cDNA or gDNA derived from T cells, B-cell-depleted T cells, or PBMCs. The dataset comprised deeply sampled blood TCRbeta repertoires from subjects exposed to, actively infected with, or recovered from COVID-19. The repertoires were made available in a free public database intended to serve as a resource for research on the immune response to SARS-CoV-2. The samples were drawn from two sources: the first 160 participants of the ongoing ImmuneRACE study, and 1,254 subjects contributed by 6 global collaborators. A de-identified subject ID, COVID-19 status, age in years and sex were almost always included in the sample metadata. Where HLA class I and class II types were available, the types were taken from metadata supplied by the sample provider, not from assay-based typing. Here is what the overall study found, with its caveats: How much clinical and demographic metadata was included differed by source and by participant, and the metadata was provided uncurated.

TCRbeta CDR3 regions were amplified from genomic DNA by means of the immunoSEQ Assay, a bias-controlled multiplex PCR. The authors' analysis ran thus. The number of nucleated cells in each sample was estimated from the amplification of reference gene primers within the assay. Sequence reads were collapsed and filtered to measure the absolute abundance of every unique TCRbeta CDR3 rearrangement. For each sample, productive Simpson clonality was calculated as the square root of Simpson's diversity index over productive rearrangements. What TCRdb holds here is the immuneACCESS table cut down to in-frame rearrangements. Part of the clones is not present; checked against another copy, under half of the missing clones reflect an unresolved V gene, and the others are unexplained. For V, J and clone size, that table is used; D and trimming come from the DNA. Across this sample there are about 150,000 clones, with approximately 90% seen only once. Roughly 1.6% of the sample rests with the top ten.

Whole blood was collected in K2EDTA tubes by collaborating institutions according to the institutions' own protocols. For TCRbeta analysis, collaborators shipped samples as frozen whole blood, isolated PBMCs, or DNA extracted from either of those sample types. Reading the germline V gene gives CDR1 SGDLS and CDR2 YYNGEE. Trimming costs V 6 bases and J 8 bases, and their ends lie 12 bases apart. Measured from the cysteine to the phenylalanine, the CDR3 is 12 residues long. The entry retains the CDR3 DNA only, 36 bases that are in frame from base 1. The chain joins TRBV9 to TRBJ2-1, and the D gene may be TRBD1, 6 bases matching. Sequencing used peripheral blood. The TCR was taken from a human donor in a cohort sampled during active COVID-19. The DNA sequence follows: TGTGCCAGCATACAGGGTGGGGATGAGCAGTTCTTC. Its coded protein is CASIQGGDEQFF.